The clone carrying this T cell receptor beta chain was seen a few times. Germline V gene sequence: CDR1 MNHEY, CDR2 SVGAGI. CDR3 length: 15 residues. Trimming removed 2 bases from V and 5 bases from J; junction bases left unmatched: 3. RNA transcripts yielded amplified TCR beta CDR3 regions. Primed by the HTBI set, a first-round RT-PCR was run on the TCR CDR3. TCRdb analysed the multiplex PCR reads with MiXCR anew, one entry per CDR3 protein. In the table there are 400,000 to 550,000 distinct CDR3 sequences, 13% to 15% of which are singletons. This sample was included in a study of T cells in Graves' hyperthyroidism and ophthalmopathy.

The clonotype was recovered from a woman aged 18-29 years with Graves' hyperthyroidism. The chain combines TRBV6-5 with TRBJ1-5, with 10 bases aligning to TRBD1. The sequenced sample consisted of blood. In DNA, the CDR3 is TGTGCCAGCAGTTACACCGGGACAGGGGATCAGCCCCAGCATTTT. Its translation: CASSYTGTGDQPQHF.